This T cell receptor (beta chain) appears in the sequencing data of a study of blood T cell repertoires in COVID-19. Turning to the study itself: Donors in the United States, Italy and Spain gave samples during acute or convalescent COVID-19. Sources were T cells, B-cell-depleted T cells, or PBMCs; the material itself was cDNA or gDNA.

In its sample, this clone was seen many times. Trimming took 7 bases from V and 5 from J, leaving 17 bases between them. The CDR3 totals 14 residues. Per the germline V gene, CDR1 is SGHRS and CDR2 is YFSETQ. In the original workflow: Using reference gene primer amplification, nucleated cell counts were estimated. The method was immunoSEQ multiplex PCR; TCRdb's version includes in-frame clones alone and lacks a portion of them. The V and J calls and clone size come from that table; D and trimming were worked out from the DNA. The profile shows fewer than 250,000 clones, more than 70% of them singletons.

This clonotype was obtained from a woman aged 45-60 years with acute or convalescent COVID-19. V is TRBV5-1 and J is TRBJ2-3; D ambiguous. Sequenced: peripheral blood. CDR3 loop: CASREFGDGDTQYF. In nucleotides, the CDR3 is TGCGCCAGCCGAGAATTCGGAGACGGAGATACGCAGTATTTT.